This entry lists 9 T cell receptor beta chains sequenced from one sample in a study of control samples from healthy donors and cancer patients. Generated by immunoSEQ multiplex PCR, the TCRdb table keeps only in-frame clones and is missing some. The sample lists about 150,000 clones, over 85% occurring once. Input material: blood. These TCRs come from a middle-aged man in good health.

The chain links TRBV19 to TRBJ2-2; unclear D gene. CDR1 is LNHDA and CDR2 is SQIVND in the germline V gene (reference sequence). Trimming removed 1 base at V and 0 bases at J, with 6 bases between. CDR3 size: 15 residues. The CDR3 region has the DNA TGTGCCAGTAGTATAGCGGCGGCGAACACCGGGGAGCTGTTTTTT. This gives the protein CASSIAAANTGELFF.

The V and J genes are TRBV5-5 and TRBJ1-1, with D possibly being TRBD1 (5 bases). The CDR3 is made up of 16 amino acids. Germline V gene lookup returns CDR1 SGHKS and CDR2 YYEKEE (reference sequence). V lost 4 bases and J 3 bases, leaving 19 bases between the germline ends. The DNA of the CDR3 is TGTGCCAGCAGCAGGGACCCGTCTCTGCATGACACTGAAGCTTTCTTT. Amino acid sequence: CASSRDPSLHDTEAFF.

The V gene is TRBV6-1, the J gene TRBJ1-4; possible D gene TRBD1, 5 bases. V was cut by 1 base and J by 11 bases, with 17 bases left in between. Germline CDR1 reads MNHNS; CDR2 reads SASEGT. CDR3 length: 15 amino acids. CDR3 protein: CASSEEGGAGQKLFF. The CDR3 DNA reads TGTGCCAGCAGTGAAGAGGGAGGAGCAGGGCAGAAACTGTTTTTT.

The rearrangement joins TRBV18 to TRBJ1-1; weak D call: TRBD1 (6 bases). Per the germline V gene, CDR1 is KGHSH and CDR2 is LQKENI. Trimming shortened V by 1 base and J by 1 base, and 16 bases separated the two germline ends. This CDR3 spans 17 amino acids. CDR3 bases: TGTGCCAGCTCACCACAAGCCCCCAACAGGGAGAACACTGAAGCTTTCTTT. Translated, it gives CASSPQAPNRENTEAFF.

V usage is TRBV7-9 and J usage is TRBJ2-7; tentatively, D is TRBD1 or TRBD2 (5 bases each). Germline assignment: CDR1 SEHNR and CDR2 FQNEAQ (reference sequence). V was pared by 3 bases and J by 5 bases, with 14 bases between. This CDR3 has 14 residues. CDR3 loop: CASSLDTGWHEQYF. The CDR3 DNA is TGTGCCAGCAGCTTGGACACGGGGTGGCACGAGCAGTACTTC.

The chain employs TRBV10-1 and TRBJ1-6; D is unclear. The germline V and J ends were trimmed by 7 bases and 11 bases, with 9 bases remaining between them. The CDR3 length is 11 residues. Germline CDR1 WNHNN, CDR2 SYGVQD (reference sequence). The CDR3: CASTHPPPLHF. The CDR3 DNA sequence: TGCGCCAGCACTCACCCTCCACCCCTCCACTTT.

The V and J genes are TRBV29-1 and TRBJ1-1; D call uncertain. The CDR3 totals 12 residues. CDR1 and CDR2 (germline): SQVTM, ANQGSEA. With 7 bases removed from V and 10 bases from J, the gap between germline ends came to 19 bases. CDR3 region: CSAWTSTRGAFF. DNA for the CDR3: TGCAGCGCCTGGACCTCCACACGGGGAGCTTTCTTT.

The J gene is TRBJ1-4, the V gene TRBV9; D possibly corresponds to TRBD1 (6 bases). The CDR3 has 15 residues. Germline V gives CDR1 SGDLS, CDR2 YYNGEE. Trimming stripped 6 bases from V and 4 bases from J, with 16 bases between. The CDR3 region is CASTPGDGVNEKLFF. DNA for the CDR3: TGTGCCAGCACCCCAGGGGATGGGGTTAATGAAAAACTGTTTTTT.

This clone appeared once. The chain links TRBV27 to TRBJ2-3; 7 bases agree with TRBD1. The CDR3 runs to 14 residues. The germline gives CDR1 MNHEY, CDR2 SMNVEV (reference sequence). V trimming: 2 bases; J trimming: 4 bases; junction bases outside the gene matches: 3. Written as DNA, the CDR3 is TGTGCCAGCAGTTTAGTCACAGGGGCAGATACGCAGTATTTT. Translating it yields CASSLVTGADTQYF.